This T cell receptor (beta chain) comes out of a study of coeliac disease. About the study: Coeliac patients had active, refractory type I, or gluten-free-diet-controlled disease.

Study-wide points: Unbiased detection of gliadin-specific T cells was judged not feasible with this approach. Few TRB amino acid sequences were shared between samples; most were unique. Control samples showed higher TRB and TRG clonality than intraepithelial and lamina propria samples in active celiac disease.

Sequenced by immunoSEQ multiplex PCR; TCRdb stores in-frame clones only, minus some. Seen here are several thousand clones, about 48% observed once, and the top ten hold 8.5% to 14%. As regards this clone: Its cognate antigen is unknown.

The TCR originated in a woman aged 70-85 years with celiac disease. Material: intraepithelial lymphocytes from the gut.

The DNA of the CDR3 is TGTGCCAGCAGTCCAGGAGGGTATTCTTACGAGCAGTACTTC. This codes for CASSPGGYSYEQYF. The V gene is TRBV7-8, the J gene TRBJ2-7; tentatively, D is TRBD2 (6 bases). Germline V gene lookup returns CDR1 SGHVS and CDR2 FQNEAQ. V lost 6 bases, J lost 4 bases, and 16 bases lay in between. The CDR3 has 14 residues. Together with reference TRBV7-8 and TRBJ2-7, the CDR3 gives the full variable domain: GAGVSQSPRYKVAKRGQDVALRCDPISGHVSLFWYQQALGQGPEFLTYFQNEAQLDKSGLPSDRFFAERPEGSVSTLKIQRTQQEDSAVYLCASSPGGYSYEQYFGPGTRLTVT.